This paragraph covers one TCR beta chain sequence. This specimen belongs to a study of blood T cell repertoires in COVID-19. CDR1 MNHEY and CDR2 SMNVEV come from the germline V gene (reference sequence). The ends lost 3 bases at V and 4 bases at J; junction bases unmatched: 9. The CDR3 runs 16 residues. Clones were sequenced by immunoSEQ multiplex PCR, and TCRdb holds only the in-frame ones, with some missing. The sample consists of roughly 140,000 clones, around 84% of them appearing once. The sample consisted of PBMCs or T cells enriched from blood (not recorded which). This sequence originates from a man aged 45-65 years who had recovered from COVID-19. The chain links TRBV27 to TRBJ2-1; 7 nucleotides match TRBD1. The CDR3 sequence: CASSFSGQPLYNEQFF. Here the CDR3 DNA reads TGTGCCAGCAGTTTCTCGGGACAGCCCTTATACAATGAGCAGTTCTTC.